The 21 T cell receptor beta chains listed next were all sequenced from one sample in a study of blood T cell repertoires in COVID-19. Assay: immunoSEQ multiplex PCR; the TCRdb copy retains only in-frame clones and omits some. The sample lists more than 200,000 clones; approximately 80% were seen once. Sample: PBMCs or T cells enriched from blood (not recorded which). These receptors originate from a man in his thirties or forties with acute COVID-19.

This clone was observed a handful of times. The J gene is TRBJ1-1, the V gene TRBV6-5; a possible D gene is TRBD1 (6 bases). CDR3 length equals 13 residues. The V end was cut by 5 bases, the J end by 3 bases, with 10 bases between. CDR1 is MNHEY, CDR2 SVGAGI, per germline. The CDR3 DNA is TGTGCCAGCAGTACAGGGTGGGACACTGAAGCTTTCTTT. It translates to CASSTGWDTEAFF.

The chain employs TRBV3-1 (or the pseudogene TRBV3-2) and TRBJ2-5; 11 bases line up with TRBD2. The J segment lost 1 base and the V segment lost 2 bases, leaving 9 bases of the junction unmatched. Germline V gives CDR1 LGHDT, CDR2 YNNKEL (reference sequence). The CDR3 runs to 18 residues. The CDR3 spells CASSQPRGTSGLQETQYF. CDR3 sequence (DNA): TGTGCCAGCAGCCAACCCAGAGGGACTAGCGGCCTCCAAGAGACCCAGTACTTC.

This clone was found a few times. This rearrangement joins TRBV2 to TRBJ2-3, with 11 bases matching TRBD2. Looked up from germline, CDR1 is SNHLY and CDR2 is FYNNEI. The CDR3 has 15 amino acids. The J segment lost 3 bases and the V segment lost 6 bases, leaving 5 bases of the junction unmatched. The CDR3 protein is CASRLSGGGTDTQYF. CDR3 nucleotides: TGTGCCAGCAGGCTTAGCGGGGGGGGGACAGATACGCAGTATTTT.

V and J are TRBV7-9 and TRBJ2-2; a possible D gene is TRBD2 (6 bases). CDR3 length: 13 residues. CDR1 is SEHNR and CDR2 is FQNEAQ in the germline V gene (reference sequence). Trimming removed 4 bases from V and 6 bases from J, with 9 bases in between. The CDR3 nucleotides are TGTGCCAGCAGCTCAGGAGGGGCCGGGGAGCTGTTTTTT. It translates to CASSSGGAGELFF.

The CDR3 sequence is CASSFTGGETGELFF. The CDR3 DNA sequence: TGCGCCAGCAGCTTTACCGGGGGGGAAACCGGGGAGCTGTTTTTT. The V and J genes are TRBV5-1 and TRBJ2-2, with 8 bases fitting TRBD2. CDR3 length equals 15 residues. The V gene's germline CDR1 is SGHRS and CDR2 YFSETQ. J gave up 5 bases and V 2 bases, and 5 bases lay outside the gene matches.

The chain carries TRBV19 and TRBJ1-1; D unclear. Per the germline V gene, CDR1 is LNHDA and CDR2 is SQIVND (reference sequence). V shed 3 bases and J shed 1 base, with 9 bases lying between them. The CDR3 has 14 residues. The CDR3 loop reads CASSMVLANTEAFF. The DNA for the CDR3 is TGTGCCAGTAGTATGGTTTTGGCGAACACTGAAGCTTTCTTT.

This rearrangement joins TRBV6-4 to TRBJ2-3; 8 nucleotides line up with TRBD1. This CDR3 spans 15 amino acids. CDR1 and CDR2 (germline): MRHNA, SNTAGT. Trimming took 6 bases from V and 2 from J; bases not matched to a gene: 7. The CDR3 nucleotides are TGTGCCAGCAGCCGGGACAGGTCGAACACAGATACGCAGTATTTT. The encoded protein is CASSRDRSNTDTQYF.

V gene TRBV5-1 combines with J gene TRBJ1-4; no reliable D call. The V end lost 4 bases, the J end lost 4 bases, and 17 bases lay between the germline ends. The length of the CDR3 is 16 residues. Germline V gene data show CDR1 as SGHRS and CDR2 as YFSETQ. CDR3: CASSQGSSGVNEKLFF. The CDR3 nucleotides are TGCGCCAGCAGCCAAGGCTCGTCCGGGGTTAATGAAAAACTGTTTTTT.

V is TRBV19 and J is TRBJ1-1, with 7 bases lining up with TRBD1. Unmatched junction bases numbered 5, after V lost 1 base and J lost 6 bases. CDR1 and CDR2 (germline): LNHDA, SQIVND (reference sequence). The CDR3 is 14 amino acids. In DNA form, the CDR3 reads TGTGCCAGTAGTATAGGCCAGGGGGTTTCTGAAGCTTTCTTT. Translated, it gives CASSIGQGVSEAFF.

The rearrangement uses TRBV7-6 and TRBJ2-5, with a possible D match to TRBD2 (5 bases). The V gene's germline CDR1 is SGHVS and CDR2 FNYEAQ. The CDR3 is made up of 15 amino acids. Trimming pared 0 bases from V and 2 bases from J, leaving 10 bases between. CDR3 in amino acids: CASSLAGAPQETQYF. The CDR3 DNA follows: TGTGCCAGCAGCTTAGCGGGAGCCCCGCAAGAGACCCAGTACTTC. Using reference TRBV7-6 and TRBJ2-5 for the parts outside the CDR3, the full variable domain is GAGVSQSPRYKVTKRGQDVALRCDPISGHVSLYWYRQALGQGPEFLTYFNYEAQQDKSGLPNDRFSAERPEGSISTLTIQRTEQRDSAMYRCASSLAGAPQETQYFGPGTRLLVL.

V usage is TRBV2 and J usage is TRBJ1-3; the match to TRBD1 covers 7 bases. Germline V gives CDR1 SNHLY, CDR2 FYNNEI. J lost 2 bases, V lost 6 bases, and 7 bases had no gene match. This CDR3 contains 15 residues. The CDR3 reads CASSSDRRAGNTIYF. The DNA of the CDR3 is TGTGCCAGCAGCTCGGACAGGAGAGCTGGAAACACCATATATTTT.

CDR3 sequence reads: CASSQGPTGAGNTIYF. In DNA form, the CDR3 reads TGTGCCAGCAGCCAGGGACCGACAGGGGCTGGAAACACCATATATTTT. This chain joins TRBV3-1 (or the pseudogene TRBV3-2) and TRBJ1-3; 8 bases are a match to TRBD1. Germline CDR1 LGHDT, CDR2 YNNKEL (reference sequence). The V gene end was trimmed by 3 bases and the J gene end by 2 bases; junction bases not matched to a gene: 6. The CDR3 is 16 residues long.

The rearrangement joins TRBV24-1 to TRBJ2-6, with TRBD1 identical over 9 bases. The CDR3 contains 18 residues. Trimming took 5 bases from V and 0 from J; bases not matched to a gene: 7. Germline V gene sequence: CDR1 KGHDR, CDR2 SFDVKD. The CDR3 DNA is TGTGCCACCAGTGGTCCGGGACAGGGATTCTCTGGGGCCAACGTCCTGACTTTC. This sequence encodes CATSGPGQGFSGANVLTF.

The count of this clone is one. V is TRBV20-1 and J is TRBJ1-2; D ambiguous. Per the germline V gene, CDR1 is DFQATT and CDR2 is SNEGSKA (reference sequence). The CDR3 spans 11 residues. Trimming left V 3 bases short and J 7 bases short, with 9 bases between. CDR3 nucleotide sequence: TGCAGTGCTAGCTGGAGGAGTGGCTACACCTTC. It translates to CSASWRSGYTF.

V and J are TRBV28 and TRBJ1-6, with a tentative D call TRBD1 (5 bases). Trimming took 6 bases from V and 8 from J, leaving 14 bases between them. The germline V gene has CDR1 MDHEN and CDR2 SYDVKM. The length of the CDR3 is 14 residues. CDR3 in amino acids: CASRDGTSYSPLHF. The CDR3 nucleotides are TGTGCCAGCAGGGACGGGACTTCGTATTCACCCCTCCACTTT.

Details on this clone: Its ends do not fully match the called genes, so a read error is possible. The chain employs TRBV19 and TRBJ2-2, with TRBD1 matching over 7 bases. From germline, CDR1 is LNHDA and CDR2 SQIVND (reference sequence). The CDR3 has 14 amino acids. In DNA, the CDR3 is TGTGCCAGTAATATAGGGGGCAATGCCGGGGAGCTGTTTTTT. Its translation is CASNIGGNAGELFF.

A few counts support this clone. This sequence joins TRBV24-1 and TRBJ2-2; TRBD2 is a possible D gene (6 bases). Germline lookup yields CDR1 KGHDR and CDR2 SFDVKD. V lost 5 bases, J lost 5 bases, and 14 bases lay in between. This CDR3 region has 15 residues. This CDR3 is CATSGSGGGTGELFF. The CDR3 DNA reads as TGTGCCACCAGTGGTTCGGGTGGAGGGACCGGGGAGCTGTTTTTT.

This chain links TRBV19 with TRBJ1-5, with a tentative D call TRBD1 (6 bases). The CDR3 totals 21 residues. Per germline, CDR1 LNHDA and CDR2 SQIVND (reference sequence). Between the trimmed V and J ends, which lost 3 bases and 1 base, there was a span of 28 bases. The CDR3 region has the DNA TGTGCCAGTAGTATCCGTTGGGGGCCTAGTCTCCATATATGGAGCAATCAGCCCCAGCATTTT. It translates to CASSIRWGPSLHIWSNQPQHF.

The CDR3 loop is CASSMSRGAEAFF. The CDR3 bases are TGTGCCAGTAGTATGTCAAGGGGCGCTGAAGCTTTCTTT. The gene calls are TRBV19 and TRBJ1-1; D possibly corresponds to TRBD1 (5 bases). The CDR3 totals 13 residues. Looked up from germline, CDR1 is LNHDA and CDR2 is SQIVND (reference sequence). Between the trimmed V and J ends, which lost 3 bases and 6 bases, there was a span of 11 bases.

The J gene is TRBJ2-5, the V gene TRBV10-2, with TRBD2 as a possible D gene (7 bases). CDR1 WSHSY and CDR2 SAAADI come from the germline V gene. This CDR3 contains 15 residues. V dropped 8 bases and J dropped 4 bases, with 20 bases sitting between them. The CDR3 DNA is TGCGCCAGCGGGATCTCCGGGGGGCGAGGAGAGACCCAGTACTTC. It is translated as CASGISGGRGETQYF.

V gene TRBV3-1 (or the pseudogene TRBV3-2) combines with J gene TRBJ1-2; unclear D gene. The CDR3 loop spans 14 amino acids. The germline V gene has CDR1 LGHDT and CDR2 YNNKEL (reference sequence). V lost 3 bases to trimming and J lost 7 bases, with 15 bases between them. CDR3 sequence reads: CASSQAGGAFGYTF. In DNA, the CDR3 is TGTGCCAGCAGCCAGGCCGGAGGAGCTTTTGGCTACACCTTC.